Below, 17 T cell receptor beta chains from the same sample are listed, as sequenced in a study of cytomegalovirus exposure and HLA in healthy donors. 13 Jbeta primers and 60 Vbeta primers were used for the PCR. Measured with immunoSEQ multiplex PCR; TCRdb has only the in-frame clones, and not every one. Among around 200,000 clones, approximately 78% were seen once, and the ten largest hold around 0.8%. Sequenced material: PBMCs. The receptors were gathered from a young woman in good health and CMV-seronegative.

This chain uses TRBV2 with TRBJ2-2; TRBD2 aligns across 13 bases. This CDR3 is 17 amino acids long. Trimming removed 6 bases from V and 3 bases from J; junction bases left unmatched: 7. Germline V gene lookup returns CDR1 SNHLY and CDR2 FYNNEI. This CDR3 is CASSGLAGAWDTGELFF. The CDR3 nucleotides are TGTGCCAGCAGCGGACTAGCGGGGGCTTGGGACACCGGGGAGCTGTTTTTT.

V and J are TRBV7-3 and TRBJ2-5; D is ambiguous. With 0 bases removed from V and 4 bases from J, the gap between germline ends came to 12 bases. In germline, CDR1 is SGHTA, CDR2 FQGTGA. The CDR3 spans 15 residues. The CDR3 here is CASSLTPSSRETQYF. The CDR3 DNA reads as TGTGCCAGCAGCTTAACTCCTTCTTCCAGAGAGACCCAGTACTTC.

This chain connects TRBV7-9 to TRBJ2-5, with D uncertain. CDR3 size: 17 residues. The V end was cut by 3 bases, the J end by 5 bases, with 22 bases between. Germline lookup yields CDR1 SEHNR and CDR2 FQNEAQ (reference sequence). The CDR3: CASSFPGDFSEPETQYF. The CDR3 DNA reads TGTGCCAGCAGCTTCCCCGGTGACTTTTCCGAACCGGAGACCCAGTACTTC.

This sequence joins TRBV15 and TRBJ2-5, with D tentatively TRBD1 (6 bases). V was clipped by 1 base and J by 3 bases, with 15 bases between them. Per the germline V gene, CDR1 is LNHNV and CDR2 is YYDKDF (reference sequence). The CDR3 length is 16 residues. The CDR3 region has the DNA TGTGCCACCAGCAGAGCGGCCTTGACAGGCAAAGAGACCCAGTACTTC. Translating it yields CATSRAALTGKETQYF.

The chain uses TRBV10-2 and TRBJ2-7; D is unclear. The V gene's germline CDR1 is WSHSY and CDR2 SAAADI. V lost 6 bases and J 5 bases, leaving 8 bases between the germline ends. The CDR3 sequence is 11 residues long. DNA of the CDR3: TGCGCCAGCAGCCTAATCGACGAGCAGTACTTC. Protein product: CASSLIDEQYF.

The J gene is TRBJ1-2, the V gene TRBV6-5; possible D gene TRBD1, 5 bases. The V end was cut by 1 base, the J end by 8 bases, with 17 bases between. This CDR3 comprises 15 residues. Germline V gene sequence: CDR1 MNHEY, CDR2 SVGAGI. CDR3 residues: CASSYLNARVGGYTF. The CDR3 nucleotides read TGTGCCAGCAGTTACTTAAATGCCAGGGTCGGCGGCTACACCTTC.

The V gene is TRBV12-5, the J gene TRBJ2-1; 9 bases line up with TRBD1. Germline lookup yields CDR1 LGHNT and CDR2 FRNRAP. This CDR3 comprises 16 residues. J lost 8 bases, V lost 0 bases, and 8 bases had no gene match. CDR3 amino acids: CASGLVPGQGVDEQFF. The CDR3 region has the DNA TGTGCTAGTGGTTTGGTTCCGGGACAGGGTGTCGATGAGCAGTTCTTC.

This chain connects TRBV6-1 to TRBJ2-1; 11 bases align to TRBD2. The CDR3 is made up of 15 amino acids. The V gene's germline CDR1 is MNHNS and CDR2 SASEGT. V was clipped by 2 bases and J by 3 bases; unmatched bases: 0. The CDR3 DNA reads as TGTGCCAGCAGTGAAACTAGCGGGAGCTACAATGAGCAGTTCTTC. Translated: CASSETSGSYNEQFF.

This chain links TRBV2 with TRBJ1-1; unclear D gene. V lost 3 bases, J lost 1 base, and 9 bases lay in between. The CDR3 extends over 14 amino acids. The V gene's germline CDR1 is SNHLY and CDR2 FYNNEI. CDR3: CASSELGRNTEAFF. CDR3 coding DNA: TGTGCCAGCAGTGAGCTGGGGAGGAACACTGAAGCTTTCTTT.

The rearrangement uses TRBV11-1 and TRBJ1-2; 7 bases match TRBD1. With V trimmed by 5 bases and J by 4 bases, 10 bases remained unmatched. The CDR3 loop spans 15 amino acids. Germline CDR1 reads SGHAT; CDR2 reads FQDESV (reference sequence). CDR3 loop: CASSPHDRAFYGYTF. For the CDR3, the DNA is TGTGCCAGCAGCCCGCACGACAGGGCCTTCTATGGCTACACCTTC.

This clone turned up a few times. The CDR3 coding sequence is TGTGCCAGCAGCTTCCAGACCGGGGAGCTGTTTTTT. Its translation is CASSFQTGELFF. V gene TRBV27 combines with J gene TRBJ2-2; D remains ambiguous. CDR3 size: 12 residues. Germline V gene sequence: CDR1 MNHEY, CDR2 SMNVEV (reference sequence). V lost 6 bases and J lost 5, with 7 bases in between.

The chain carries TRBV6-1 and TRBJ2-2; weak D call: TRBD2 (7 bases). Trimming cost V 4 bases and J 2 bases, with 17 bases left between them. The CDR3 extends over 17 amino acids. Germline lookup yields CDR1 MNHNS and CDR2 SASEGT. This CDR3 is CASSAWGGGLNTGELFF. CDR3 sequence (DNA): TGTGCCAGCAGTGCCTGGGGCGGGGGCCTTAACACCGGGGAGCTGTTTTTT.

The chain recombines TRBV19 with TRBJ1-5; D is undetermined. The CDR3 covers 15 residues. The V gene lost 5 bases and the J gene lost 4 bases, with 15 bases spanning the gap. Per the germline V gene, CDR1 is LNHDA and CDR2 is SQIVND (reference sequence). CDR3 amino acids: CASSSSGGLNQPQHF. The CDR3 region has the DNA TGTGCCAGTAGTTCCTCGGGAGGGCTAAATCAGCCCCAGCATTTT.

This clone was detected once. The chain combines TRBV29-1 with TRBJ1-2; the match to TRBD1 covers 7 bases. The CDR3 runs 11 residues. Looked up from germline, CDR1 is SQVTM and CDR2 is ANQGSEA. The J segment lost 8 bases and the V segment lost 7 bases, leaving 7 bases of the junction unmatched. CDR3 loop: CSAGQTLGYTF. CDR3 DNA: TGCAGCGCGGGACAGACATTGGGCTACACCTTC. The entire variable domain, with the rest obtained from reference TRBV29-1 and TRBJ1-2, is as follows: SAVISQKPSRDICQRGTSLTIQCQVDSQVTMMFWYRQQPGQSLTLIATANQGSEATYESGFVIDKFPISRPNLTFSTLTVSNMSPEDSSIYLCSAGQTLGYTFGSGTRLTVV.

The chain is built from TRBV6-6 and TRBJ1-5; D is perhaps TRBD1 (6 bases). Trimming stripped 2 bases from V and 6 bases from J, with 11 bases between. The CDR3 length is 14 residues. Germline lookup yields CDR1 MNHNY and CDR2 SVGAGI (reference sequence). DNA for the CDR3: TGTGCCAGCAGTTACGATGGGGGCGGTCAGCCCCAGCATTTT. Its translation is CASSYDGGGQPQHF.

This clone has at least ten counts. The sample carries other DNA sequences with the same CDR3. The gene calls are TRBV5-1 and TRBJ1-1; D perhaps matches TRBD1 (6 bases). In germline, CDR1 is SGHRS, CDR2 YFSETQ. The CDR3 is 13 amino acids. Between the trimmed V and J ends, which lost 2 bases and 4 bases, there was a span of 9 bases. This chain's CDR3 is CASSFQGGTEAFF. CDR3 DNA sequence: TGCGCCAGCAGCTTCCAAGGGGGCACTGAAGCTTTCTTT.

This rearrangement joins TRBV6-1 to TRBJ2-3; 10 nucleotides match TRBD2. V was pared by 5 bases and J by 3 bases, with 2 bases of the junction left unmatched. The CDR3 is 14 residues long. CDR1 is MNHNS, CDR2 SASEGT, per germline. In DNA, the CDR3 is TGTGCCAGCAGTCATAGCGGGAGGACAGATACGCAGTATTTT. As protein: CASSHSGRTDTQYF.